These T cell receptor beta chains were read from a single sample in a study of radiation and T cells in renal cell carcinoma. Using immunoSEQ multiplex PCR, the repertoire was profiled, and TCRdb retains in-frame clones only, with some absent. The sample carries about 150,000 clones, 88% recorded once. Material: blood, obtained from a patient whose treatment included radiotherapy and nephrectomy. The receptors shown here come from a woman in her 70s with renal cell carcinoma. Both conserved end residues are part of each CDR3. A D gene is named only where the DNA matches it firmly. Size values are once, few and many counts, or a class for expanded clones, and some rows have none.

>TRBJ2-7|-|TRBD2|TRBV10-2
TGCGCCAGCAGTGGGACTAGCGGGTGGGGGGCCTACGAGCAGTACTTC
CASSGTSGWGAYEQYF
>TRBJ1-1|-|-|TRBV6-5
TGTGCCAGCAGACAGGGTCCAACTGAAGCTTTCTTT
CASRQGPTEAFF
>TRBJ1-2|-|-|TRBV19
TGTGCCAGTACCCGATTCGGGGGCCTCTATGGCTACACCTTC
CASTRFGGLYGYTF
>TRBJ1-1|-|-|TRBV11-2
TGTGCCAGCAGCTTAGATCGGAAAGGCGGCAGGGCGACTGAAGCTTTCTTT
CASSLDRKGGRATEAFF
>TRBJ1-3|once|TRBD1|TRBV30
TGTGCCTGGAGTGTAGGGACAGGAGGAAACACCATATATTTT
CAWSVGTGGNTIYF
>TRBJ2-1|few|-|TRBV6-5
TGTGCCAGCGGACTTGGCGATGAGCAGTTCTTC
CASGLGDEQFF
>TRBJ2-1|-|-|TRBV9
TGTGCCAGCAGCGTAGAGGCCGGGACCGGGAGCCGGGGTGAGCAGTTCTTC
CASSVEAGTGSRGEQFF
>TRBJ1-4|-|TRBD1|TRBV5-1
TGCGCCAGCAGCTCGCTGACAGGGGGCGGTGAAAAACTGTTTTTT
CASSSLTGGGEKLFF
>TRBJ2-7|once|-|TRBV29-1
TGCAGCGCTAGGGTATCCTACGAGCAGTACTTC
CSARVSYEQYF
>TRBJ2-1|-|-|TRBV11-2
TGTGCCAGCAGCTTGGGGGCGCGTAATGAGCAGTTCTTC
CASSLGARNEQFF
>TRBJ1-2|-|-|TRBV5-4
TGTGCCAGCAGCTTGGAGACCAGGGACTATGGCTACACCTTC
CASSLETRDYGYTF